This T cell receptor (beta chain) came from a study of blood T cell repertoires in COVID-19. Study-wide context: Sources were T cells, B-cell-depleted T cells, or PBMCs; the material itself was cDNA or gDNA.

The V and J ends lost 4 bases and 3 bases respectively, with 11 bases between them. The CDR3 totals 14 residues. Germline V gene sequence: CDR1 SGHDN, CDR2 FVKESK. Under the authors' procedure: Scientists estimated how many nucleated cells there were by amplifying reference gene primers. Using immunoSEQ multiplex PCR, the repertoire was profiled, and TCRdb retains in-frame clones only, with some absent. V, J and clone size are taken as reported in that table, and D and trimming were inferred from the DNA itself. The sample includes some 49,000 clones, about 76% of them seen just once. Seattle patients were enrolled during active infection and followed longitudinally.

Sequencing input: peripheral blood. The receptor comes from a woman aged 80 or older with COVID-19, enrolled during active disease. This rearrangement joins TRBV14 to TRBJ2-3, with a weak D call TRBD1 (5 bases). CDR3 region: CASSPQGWTDTQYF. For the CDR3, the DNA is TGTGCCAGCAGCCCGCAGGGTTGGACAGATACGCAGTATTTT.